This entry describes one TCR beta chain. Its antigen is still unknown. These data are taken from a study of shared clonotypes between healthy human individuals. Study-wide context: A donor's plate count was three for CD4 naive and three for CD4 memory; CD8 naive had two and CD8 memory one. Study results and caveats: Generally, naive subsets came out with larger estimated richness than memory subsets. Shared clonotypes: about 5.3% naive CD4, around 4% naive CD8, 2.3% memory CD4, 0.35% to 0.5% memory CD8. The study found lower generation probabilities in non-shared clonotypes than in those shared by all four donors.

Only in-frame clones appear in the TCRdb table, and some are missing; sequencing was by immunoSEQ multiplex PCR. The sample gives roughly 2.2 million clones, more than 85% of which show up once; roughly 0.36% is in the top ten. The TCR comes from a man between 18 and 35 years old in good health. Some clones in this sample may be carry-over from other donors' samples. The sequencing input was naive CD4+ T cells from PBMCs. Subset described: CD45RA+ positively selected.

CDR3 DNA: TGTGCCACTCAACCCGGGACAGCCGTATTTCAGCCCCAGCATTTT. This translates into CATQPGTAVFQPQHF. V and J are TRBV19 and TRBJ1-5; 7 bases agree with TRBD1. This CDR3 region has 15 residues. Per the germline V gene, CDR1 is LNHDA and CDR2 is SQIVND (reference sequence). V shed 10 bases and J 6 bases; nucleotides not matched to a gene: 15.